This is a list of T cell receptor beta chains from one sample in a study of Graves' ophthalmopathy and Graves' hyperthyroidism. TCRdb ran MiXCR on the multiplex PCR reads and lists one entry per CDR3 protein. The sample lists a few hundred thousand distinct CDR3 sequences, around 20% seen once, with about 1.4% in the top ten. Sequencing input: peripheral blood. All receptors come from a woman under 30 with Graves' ophthalmopathy. The conserved cysteine and the conserved F or W are not part of the CDR3 here. Where a row states a size, it is once, few, many or the class of an expanded clone; other rows omit it.

TRBV6-2/TRBV6-3	many	TRBJ2-5	ASRPGQGGGETQY
TRBV20-1	many	TRBJ1-1	SARGGVIGTEAF
TRBV6-1	many	TRBJ1-3	ASSGTGGVSGNTIY
TRBV20-1	many	TRBJ2-7	SARGQGVTYEQY
TRBV30	many	TRBJ2-7	AWSSGSSYEQY
TRBV12-3/TRBV12-4	many	TRBJ2-2	AFLTGELF
TRBV27	many	TRBJ2-7	ASSFSGGELSYEQY
TRBV11-2	many	TRBJ2-2	AYSGRAAANTGELF
TRBV20-1	many	TRBJ1-1	SARGDQGLNTEAF
TRBV3-1	many	TRBJ1-6	ASSLTGSGPPLH
TRBV29-1	many	TRBJ1-1	SVVGVMNTEAF
TRBV20-1	many	TRBJ2-2	SAIRQGVNTGELF
TRBV29-1	many	TRBJ2-2	SVVTPGELF
TRBV12-5	many	TRBJ1-1	ASGLVLGRANTEAF
TRBV6-5	many	TRBJ1-2	ASTIDRNYGYT
TRBV7-9	NA	TRBJ2-5	ASSLAAEMETQY
TRBV30	many	TRBJ1-5	AWNRGDNQPQH
TRBV29-1	many	TRBJ2-7	SVTDPRRNYEQY